These 30 T cell receptor beta chains share one sample of origin, sequenced in a study of cytomegalovirus exposure and HLA in healthy donors. Using immunoSEQ multiplex PCR, the repertoire was profiled, and TCRdb retains in-frame clones only, with some absent. The sample lists under 250,000 clones, approximately 87% seen once, with roughly 5.4% in the top ten. Sample: PBMCs. The receptors were gathered from a woman in her late teens or twenties in good health and CMV-seronegative.

This clone was recorded once. This chain links TRBV6-6 with TRBJ1-5; possible D gene TRBD1, 6 bases. Between the trimmed V and J ends, which lost 6 bases and 2 bases, there was a span of 8 bases. The CDR3 has 13 amino acids. The germline CDR1 and CDR2 sequences are MNHNY and SVGAGI (reference sequence). This chain's CDR3 is CASRYRGNQPQHF. The CDR3 bases are TGTGCCAGCAGATACAGGGGCAATCAGCCCCAGCATTTT.

CDR3 in DNA: TGTGCCAGCTCACCACCGCAAGCCCCCGGGACAGGGGGCACTGAAGCTTTCTTT. Encoded protein: CASSPPQAPGTGGTEAFF. The chain has TRBV18 and TRBJ1-1; 11 nucleotides agree with TRBD1. Germline values: CDR1 KGHSH, CDR2 LQKENI. CDR3 length: 18 residues. The trim removed 0 bases at V and 4 bases at J, leaving 10 bases unmatched. The whole variable domain, filled in from reference TRBV18 and TRBJ1-1, reads NAGVMQNPRHLVRRRGQEARLRCSPMKGHSHVYWYRQLPEEGLKFMVYLQKENIIDESGMPKERFSAEFPKEGPSILRIQQVVRGDSAAYFCASSPPQAPGTGGTEAFFGQGTRLTVV.

CDR3 bases: TGTGCCAGCAGCCCTCCAGGGGGCGGGAGCGGGGAGCTGTTTTTT. Its protein is CASSPPGGGSGELFF. The chain links TRBV11-3 to TRBJ2-2; weak D call: TRBD1 (8 bases). CDR3 size: 15 residues. Deletions cut 5 bases from V and 7 bases from J, with 17 bases between. CDR1 SGHNT and CDR2 YENEEA come from the germline V gene.

The chain combines TRBV2 with TRBJ1-5; no clear D gene. The germline V gene has CDR1 SNHLY and CDR2 FYNNEI. V was shortened by 7 bases and J by 7 bases, with 11 bases between the two germline ends. The CDR3 spans 12 residues. CDR3 sequence: CASTEGRQPQHF. CDR3 DNA sequence: TGTGCCAGCACGGAAGGGCGGCAGCCCCAGCATTTT.

The chain combines TRBV5-1 with TRBJ2-3; D ambiguous. Germline CDR1 is SGHRS and CDR2 is YFSETQ. V was trimmed by 4 bases and J by 0 bases, leaving 6 bases between them. The CDR3 covers 13 residues. The CDR3 region has the DNA TGCGCCAGCAGCGAACCTAGCACAGATACGCAGTATTTT. This translates into CASSEPSTDTQYF.

This clone has a single count. The V call is TRBV18, the J call TRBJ2-7, with 8 bases aligning to TRBD1. Germline V gene data show CDR1 as KGHSH and CDR2 as LQKENI. J was trimmed by 6 bases and V by 2 bases; bases with no gene match: 6. The CDR3 covers 14 residues. The CDR3 DNA reads as TGTGCCAGCTCACCAACAGACAGGGGCCCCGAGCAGTACTTC. Translation gives CASSPTDRGPEQYF.

This chain joins TRBV11-2 and TRBJ2-7; 9 bases are shared with TRBD2. The V segment lost 4 bases and the J segment 4 bases; nucleotides outside the gene matches: 8. The CDR3 totals 15 residues. Germline lookup yields CDR1 SGHAT and CDR2 FQNNGV. The CDR3 DNA reads TGTGCCAGCAGCTCTGCGGCGGGGGGGCATTACGAGCAGTACTTC. Its protein product is CASSSAAGGHYEQYF. The full variable domain, with the rest looked up from reference TRBV11-2 and TRBJ2-7, is EAGVAQSPRYKIIEKRQSVAFWCNPISGHATLYWYQQILGQGPKLLIQFQNNGVVDDSQLPKDRFSAERLKGVDSTLKIQPAKLEDSAVYLCASSSAAGGHYEQYFGPGTRLTVT.

The CDR3 region has the DNA TGTGCCAGTAGTACTTTGAGGGGGTCGGAGCAGTACTTC. As protein: CASSTLRGSEQYF. The genes are TRBV19 and TRBJ2-7; a weak D match, TRBD1 (6 bases). V was cut by 4 bases and J by 7 bases, with 14 bases left in between. Germline assignment: CDR1 LNHDA and CDR2 SQIVND (reference sequence). The CDR3 sequence is 13 residues long.

This clone showed up just once. The chain links TRBV9 to TRBJ1-2; D is unresolved. Germline CDR1 reads SGDLS; CDR2 reads YYNGEE. This CDR3 contains 15 residues. With 0 bases removed from V and 1 base from J, the gap between germline ends came to 10 bases. The CDR3 DNA is TGTGCCAGCAGCGTAGCCTTGGCAGATAACTATGGCTACACCTTC. Translated, it gives CASSVALADNYGYTF.

CDR3 sequence reads: CASRQGFTSEAFF. The CDR3 DNA reads as TGCGCCAGCAGACAGGGCTTTACGTCTGAAGCTTTCTTT. The V and J genes are TRBV4-1 and TRBJ1-1, with D tentatively TRBD1 (6 bases). V was cut by 6 bases and J by 6 bases, with 14 bases left in between. The length of the CDR3 is 13 residues. The germline V gene has CDR1 MGHRA and CDR2 YSYEKL.

The V and J genes are TRBV28 and TRBJ1-1; D remains unclear. Trimming took 8 bases from V and 0 from J, leaving 7 bases between them. Germline V gene data show CDR1 as MDHEN and CDR2 as SYDVKM. CDR3 size: 12 residues. CDR3 coding DNA: TGTGCCAGCCGCAGAATGAACACTGAAGCTTTCTTT. Protein: CASRRMNTEAFF.

This rearrangement joins TRBV4-2 to TRBJ2-7; 14 bases fit TRBD2. Unmatched junction bases numbered 6, after V lost 2 bases and J lost 0 bases. The CDR3 covers 18 residues. Germline V gene lookup returns CDR1 LGHNA and CDR2 YNFKEQ. The CDR3 DNA sequence: TGTGCCAGCAGCCAAAAGACCGGGACTAGCGGGAGCTCCTACGAGCAGTACTTC. Translating it yields CASSQKTGTSGSSYEQYF.

The chain uses TRBV29-1 and TRBJ2-1; no definite D call. V was trimmed by 2 bases and J by 0 bases, leaving 14 bases between them. This CDR3 spans 16 amino acids. Germline V lookup: CDR1 SQVTM, CDR2 ANQGSEA. The CDR3 DNA is TGCAGCGTTGAATTCCTGCCACCAAGCTCCTACAATGAGCAGTTCTTC. Encoded protein: CSVEFLPPSSYNEQFF.

Regarding this clone: Other DNA sequences in the same sample also yield this CDR3. The chain is built from TRBV5-1 and TRBJ1-2; 10 bases agree with TRBD1. The V gene end was trimmed by 4 bases and the J gene end by 5 bases; junction bases not matched to a gene: 5. This CDR3 region has 14 residues. Per the germline V gene, CDR1 is SGHRS and CDR2 is YFSETQ. The CDR3 sequence: CASSPDRGLYGYTF. The CDR3 nucleotides read TGCGCCAGCAGCCCTGACAGGGGGCTTTATGGCTACACCTTC.

The chain carries TRBV28 and TRBJ2-1, with D tentatively TRBD2 (6 bases). In germline, CDR1 is MDHEN, CDR2 SYDVKM. The CDR3 has 14 residues. Trimming cost V 6 bases and J 6 bases, with 15 bases left between them. The CDR3 loop is CASSPRLVINEQFF. The CDR3 region has the DNA TGTGCCAGCAGCCCACGACTAGTTATCAATGAGCAGTTCTTC.

The chain links TRBV11-3 to TRBJ1-1; D possibly corresponds to TRBD1 (6 bases). The CDR3 has 15 amino acids. Germline assignment: CDR1 SGHNT and CDR2 YENEEA. The V end was cut by 0 bases, the J end by 0 bases, with 8 bases between. The CDR3 region is CASSLDTGMNTEAFF. The CDR3 DNA reads TGTGCCAGCAGCTTAGATACAGGGATGAACACTGAAGCTTTCTTT.

This clone has only one observation. The chain carries TRBV7-8 and TRBJ2-7; TRBD2 matches 12 bases. Germline-derived CDR1 and CDR2 are SGHVS and FQNEAQ. This CDR3 is 19 amino acids long. Trimming cost V 1 base and J 3 bases; bases outside gene matches: 13. CDR3 in amino acids: CASSLGTLAGGPEGYEQYF. CDR3 coding DNA: TGTGCCAGCAGCTTAGGGACGCTAGCGGGAGGGCCGGAGGGCTACGAGCAGTACTTC.

The chain has TRBV5-1 and TRBJ2-1; D gene uncertain. This CDR3 spans 14 amino acids. Germline V gene data show CDR1 as SGHRS and CDR2 as YFSETQ. V lost 0 bases to trimming and J lost 5 bases, with 9 bases between them. The CDR3 sequence is CASSLASSNNEQFF. CDR3 bases: TGCGCCAGCAGCTTGGCCTCTTCTAACAATGAGCAGTTCTTC.

This clone was detected only once. The chain links TRBV18 to TRBJ2-3; D might be TRBD2 (6 bases). V shed 6 bases and J shed 3 bases, with 16 bases lying between them. The V gene's germline CDR1 is KGHSH and CDR2 LQKENI. The CDR3 loop spans 15 amino acids. As DNA, the CDR3 is TGTGCCAGCTCTCTTGAACTAAGCGGGACAGATACGCAGTATTTT. The encoded protein is CASSLELSGTDTQYF. Using reference TRBV18 and TRBJ2-3 for the parts outside the CDR3, the full variable domain is NAGVMQNPRHLVRRRGQEARLRCSPMKGHSHVYWYRQLPEEGLKFMVYLQKENIIDESGMPKERFSAEFPKEGPSILRIQQVVRGDSAAYFCASSLELSGTDTQYFGPGTRLTVL.

The CDR3 sequence: CASSEAWPGSNQPQHF. DNA for the CDR3: TGTGCCAGCAGTGAAGCGTGGCCAGGGTCCAATCAGCCCCAGCATTTT. The chain combines TRBV6-1 with TRBJ1-5; D is possibly TRBD1 (5 bases). Between the trimmed V and J ends, which lost 0 bases and 3 bases, there was a span of 12 bases. CDR3 length equals 16 residues. Germline CDR1 is MNHNS and CDR2 is SASEGT.

The gene calls are TRBV7-3 and TRBJ2-3, with 7 bases lining up with TRBD1. The CDR3 extends over 14 amino acids. The V segment lost 4 bases and the J segment 9 bases; nucleotides outside the gene matches: 10. From germline, CDR1 is SGHTA and CDR2 FQGTGA. The CDR3 loop reads CASSSRQGLETQYF. The CDR3 nucleotides read TGTGCCAGCAGCTCCCGACAGGGCTTGGAGACGCAGTATTTT.

The rearrangement joins TRBV19 to TRBJ1-2; D remains unclear. V shed 3 bases and J shed 2 bases, with 10 bases lying between them. Per the germline V gene, CDR1 is LNHDA and CDR2 is SQIVND (reference sequence). There are 14 residues in the CDR3. CDR3 nucleotide sequence: TGTGCCAGTAGTATGCTTGGACTAAACTATGGCTACACCTTC. Translated: CASSMLGLNYGYTF.

The V gene is TRBV7-9, the J gene TRBJ1-4; D is possibly TRBD1 (5 bases). The germline gives CDR1 SEHNR, CDR2 FQNEAQ (reference sequence). Trimming took off 5 bases at V and 4 bases at J, with 11 bases between the two ends. The CDR3 runs to 14 residues. This CDR3 reads CASSLSQGNEKLFF. In nucleotides, the CDR3 is TGTGCCAGCAGCCTCTCCCAGGGTAATGAAAAACTGTTTTTT.

This chain joins TRBV28 and TRBJ2-7; TRBD1 matches at 8 bases. Per germline, CDR1 MDHEN and CDR2 SYDVKM. With 6 bases clipped from V and 3 bases from J, the junction kept 7 bases outside the gene matches. This CDR3 region has 14 residues. DNA of the CDR3: TGTGCCAGCAGGGGGACAGGAAGCTTCTACGAGCAGTACTTC. It specifies CASRGTGSFYEQYF.

A note on this clone: The limits of the CDR3 on the DNA are not certain, so only TCRdb's listed CDR3 is given. The genes are TRBV5-6 and TRBJ2-2; TRBD2 is taken as the D call from the table, unchecked against the DNA. Including both end residues, the CDR3 is 17 amino acids long. Germline assignment: CDR1 SGHDT and CDR2 YYEEEE. The CDR3 reads CASSFGAGTSVTGELFF.

This chain uses TRBV2 with TRBJ1-5, with 7 nucleotides matching TRBD1. This CDR3 comprises 13 residues. From germline, CDR1 is SNHLY and CDR2 FYNNEI. V shed 8 bases, J shed 3 bases, and the junction held 4 bases outside the gene matches. CDR3 nucleotide sequence: TGTGCCAGCGGGACAGAGCCCAATCAGCCCCAGCATTTT. Encoded protein: CASGTEPNQPQHF.

The V call is TRBV5-4, the J call TRBJ2-7, with 8 nucleotides matching TRBD2. The CDR3 loop spans 12 amino acids. V was pared by 1 base and J by 7 bases, with 1 base of the junction left unmatched. CDR1 is SGHNT, CDR2 YYREEE, per germline (reference sequence). This CDR3 reads CASSLPGGEQYF. CDR3 bases: TGTGCCAGCAGCTTGCCGGGGGGGGAGCAGTACTTC. The full variable domain, completed using reference TRBV5-4 and TRBJ2-7, is ETGVTQSPTHLIKTRGQQVTLRCSSQSGHNTVSWYQQALGQGPQFIFQYYREEENGRGNFPPRFSGLQFPNYSSELNVNALELDDSALYLCASSLPGGEQYFGPGTRLTVT.

V and J are TRBV5-6 and TRBJ2-3, with D tentatively TRBD1 (6 bases). Germline V gene data show CDR1 as SGHDT and CDR2 as YYEEEE. This CDR3 has 14 residues. V lost 1 base and J 4 bases, leaving 10 bases between the germline ends. CDR3 nucleotides: TGTGCCAGCAGCTTGACAGGGTCCCCAGATACGCAGTATTTT. The encoded protein is CASSLTGSPDTQYF.

The rearrangement links TRBV25-1 to TRBJ2-5; D is tentatively TRBD1 or TRBD2 (5 bases each). V was shortened by 2 bases and J by 0 bases, with 13 bases between the two germline ends. This CDR3 is built from 16 residues. The germline V gene has CDR1 MGHDK and CDR2 SYGVNS. The CDR3 spells CASSELGTSYQETQYF. In DNA form, the CDR3 reads TGTGCCAGCAGTGAACTAGGGACCTCGTACCAAGAGACCCAGTACTTC. Looking up the rest from reference TRBV25-1 and TRBJ2-5 gives the full variable domain: EADIYQTPRYLVIGTGKKITLECSQTMGHDKMYWYQQDPGMELHLIHYSYGVNSTEKGDLSSESTVSRIRTEHFPLTLESARPSHTSQYLCASSELGTSYQETQYFGPGTRLLVL.

The V call is TRBV9, the J call TRBJ2-3, with 9 bases identical to TRBD1. With 2 bases clipped from V and 2 bases from J, the junction kept 3 bases outside the gene matches. The length of the CDR3 is 15 residues. CDR1 and CDR2 (germline): SGDLS, YYNGEE. This CDR3 is CASSVTGGDTDTQYF. The CDR3, as DNA: TGTGCCAGCAGCGTGACAGGGGGGGACACAGATACGCAGTATTTT.